A selection of T cell receptor beta chains follows, all from one sample in a study of CD8 T cells in ankylosing spondylitis. TCRdb reanalysed the 5' RACE reads using MiXCR and keeps one entry per CDR3 protein. Here the sample spans 390,000 or so distinct CDR3 sequences, about a fifth being singletons. Input material: blood, either unsorted or a sorted T cell fraction (not recorded which). These receptors all stem from a male donor with ankylosing spondylitis. Both conserved end residues are part of each CDR3. The order of the fields is V gene, D gene, clone size, J gene, CDR3 protein, CDR3 DNA. The D gene is left open where the match is weak. Size tells how often a clone was seen (once, few, many) or the class of an expanded clone, and some rows leave it out.

TRBV7-2,.,few,TRBJ2-1,CASSLGDIYNEQFF,TGTGCCAGCAGCTTAGGAGACATCTACAATGAGCAGTTCTTC
TRBV29-1,.,few,TRBJ1-5,CSVGAGGNQPQHF,TGCAGCGTTGGGGCAGGGGGCAATCAGCCCCAGCATTTT
TRBV11-3,.,.,TRBJ2-1,CASSGWTNEQFF,TGTGCCAGCAGCGGATGGACAAATGAGCAGTTCTTC
TRBV5-1,.,.,TRBJ2-7,CASSPWTEPWSNEQYF,TGCGCCAGCAGCCCCTGGACAGAGCCCTGGTCCAACGAGCAGTACTTC
TRBV7-8,.,.,TRBJ2-1,CASSLKVAYEQFF,TGTGCCAGCAGCTTAAAGGTTGCCTATGAGCAGTTCTTC
TRBV9,.,few,TRBJ2-1,CASSSQGRLNDEQFF,TGTGCCAGCAGCTCCCAGGGGCGGTTGAACGATGAGCAGTTCTTC
TRBV7-2,.,.,TRBJ1-5,CASSLDSRAGQPQHF,TGTGCCAGCAGCTTAGATTCAAGGGCGGGTCAGCCCCAGCATTTT
TRBV6-2/TRBV6-3,TRBD2,.,TRBJ2-5,CASSRGLAGASETQYF,TGTGCCAGCAGTCGAGGACTAGCGGGAGCGTCCGAGACCCAGTACTTC
TRBV6-5,TRBD2,.,TRBJ2-1,CASSYSGTSGRGYNEQFF,TGTGCCAGCAGTTACTCGGGGACTAGCGGGAGAGGGTACAATGAGCAGTTCTTC
TRBV11-1,TRBD1,.,TRBJ2-4,CASSLTGANIQYF,TGTGCCAGCAGCTTAACAGGGGCTAACATTCAGTACTTC
TRBV28,TRBD2,.,TRBJ2-3,CASRKHSGRAGESTDTQYF,TGTGCCAGCAGGAAACATAGCGGGAGGGCCGGGGAAAGCACAGATACGCAGTATTTT
TRBV20-1,.,.,TRBJ1-1,CSAPVGGVDTEAFF,TGCAGTGCTCCCGTGGGGGGTGTTGACACTGAAGCTTTCTTT
TRBV24-1,.,few,TRBJ1-5,CATSDLHNQPQHF,TGTGCCACCAGTGATTTGCATAATCAGCCCCAGCATTTT
TRBV5-1,.,.,TRBJ2-7,CASSFNRGSDEQYF,TGCGCCAGCAGCTTTAATAGGGGGAGCGACGAGCAGTACTTC
TRBV20-1,TRBD1,few,TRBJ2-7,CSARDQGQGTYEQYF,TGCAGTGCTAGAGATCAAGGACAGGGGACCTACGAGCAGTACTTC
TRBV20-1,.,few,TRBJ2-7,CSARGAVAAHEQYF,TGCAGTGCTAGAGGGGCCGTTGCGGCCCACGAGCAGTACTTC
TRBV20-1,TRBD2,few,TRBJ2-3,CSAGRGTDTQYF,TGCAGTGCCGGGAGGGGCACAGATACGCAGTATTTT
TRBV4-2,TRBD2,few,TRBJ2-1,CASINPGGAGLSYNEQFF,TGTGCCAGCATCAATCCCGGGGGGGCGGGATTGTCCTACAATGAGCAGTTCTTC
TRBV5-1,TRBD1,few,TRBJ1-2,CATKRQGSNYGYTF,TGCGCCACCAAACGACAGGGATCGAACTATGGCTACACCTTC
TRBV6-2/TRBV6-3,.,few,TRBJ1-3,CASCLWRGNTIYF,TGTGCCAGTTGCCTTTGGAGAGGAAACACCATATATTTT
TRBV11-3,.,.,TRBJ2-5,CASSTPLGVDQYF,TGTGCCAGCAGCACTCCCTTGGGAGTGGACCAGTACTTC
TRBV9,TRBD1,few,TRBJ2-2,CASSVRGQGVSGELFF,TGTGCCAGCAGCGTTCGAGGACAGGGTGTTTCAGGGGAGCTGTTTTTT
TRBV12-3/TRBV12-4,.,many,TRBJ1-5,CASSSWPPNQPQHF,TGTGCCAGCAGTTCCTGGCCCCCCAATCAGCCCCAGCATTTT
TRBV30,TRBD2,.,TRBJ2-3,CAWSSGLAIQYF,TGTGCCTGGAGTAGCGGACTAGCTATTCAGTATTTT
TRBV5-1,TRBD1,few,TRBJ1-1,CASSLRTGEVPEAFF,TGCGCCAGCAGCTTAAGGACAGGGGAGGTCCCTGAAGCTTTCTTT
TRBV7-6,.,.,TRBJ1-3,CASSLIPFSGNTIYF,TGTGCCAGCAGCTTAATTCCGTTTTCTGGAAACACCATATATTTT
TRBV2,.,many,TRBJ1-2,CASSPVSGSYGYTF,TGTGCCAGCAGTCCAGTCTCAGGGAGCTATGGCTACACCTTC
TRBV7-9,TRBD1,.,TRBJ1-2,CASSLAIQGTYGYTF,TGTGCCAGCAGCTTAGCCATACAGGGGACCTATGGCTACACCTTC
TRBV6-1,TRBD1,.,TRBJ2-1,CASSAGTGGTYNEQFF,TGTGCCAGCAGTGCCGGGACAGGGGGAACCTACAATGAGCAGTTCTTC
TRBV20-1,.,.,TRBJ1-5,CSARGQGLFIQPQHF,TGCAGTGCTAGAGGACAAGGTCTCTTCATTCAGCCCCAGCATTTT
TRBV15,.,.,TRBJ2-5,CATSRDTFQETQYF,TGTGCCACCAGCAGAGATACATTCCAAGAGACCCAGTACTTC
TRBV4-1,TRBD2,.,TRBJ2-1,CASSLSTQSGRGYNEQFF,TGCGCCAGCAGTCTCTCAACCCAAAGCGGGAGAGGTTACAATGAGCAGTTCTTC
TRBV4-1,.,few,TRBJ2-5,CASSQDQGRETQYF,TGCGCCAGCAGCCAAGACCAGGGACGAGAGACCCAGTACTTC
TRBV9,.,few,TRBJ2-5,CASSVGPEPQETQYF,TGTGCCAGCAGCGTAGGACCAGAACCCCAAGAGACCCAGTACTTC
TRBV7-2,.,few,TRBJ2-5,CASSLDSSRETQYF,TGTGCCAGCAGCTTAGACAGTTCCAGGGAGACCCAGTACTTC
TRBV27,TRBD1,few,TRBJ2-7,CASSLLGQGKVLVGEQYF,TGTGCCAGCAGTCTCTTAGGACAGGGAAAGGTTTTGGTCGGCGAGCAGTACTTC
TRBV5-1,.,few,TRBJ2-1,CASSLDGVGPYNEQFF,TGCGCCAGCAGCTTGGATGGGGTGGGCCCCTACAATGAGCAGTTCTTC
TRBV27,.,.,TRBJ2-3,CASSLLLSADTQYF,TGTGCCAGCAGTTTATTATTATCTGCAGATACGCAGTATTTT
TRBV5-1,.,.,TRBJ1-3,CASSLANVDSGNTIYF,TGCGCCAGCAGCTTGGCCAACGTAGACTCTGGAAACACCATATATTTT
TRBV4-3,.,.,TRBJ2-5,CASSPNLDRPETQYF,TGCGCCAGCAGCCCAAACTTGGACAGACCAGAGACCCAGTACTTC
TRBV6-5,.,.,TRBJ2-7,CASRYTRDHYEQYF,TGTGCCAGCAGGTATACCCGGGACCACTACGAGCAGTACTTC
TRBV5-1,.,many,TRBJ2-2,CASSLGPQNTGELFF,TGCGCCAGCAGCTTGGGGCCTCAGAACACCGGGGAGCTGTTTTTT
TRBV6-1,.,few,TRBJ2-1,CASRRGSDNEQFF,TGTGCCAGCAGGAGGGGGTCGGACAATGAGCAGTTCTTC
TRBV5-1,TRBD1,.,TRBJ1-2,CASSPRTGDYGYTF,TGCGCCAGCAGCCCGCGGACAGGGGACTATGGCTACACCTTC
TRBV2,.,.,TRBJ2-7,CASSNDNLSNEQYF,TGTGCCAGCTCGAACGACAACCTATCTAACGAGCAGTACTTC
TRBV6-2/TRBV6-3,.,.,TRBJ2-3,CASSYGQSADTQYF,TGTGCCAGCAGTTACGGACAGTCTGCAGATACGCAGTATTTT
TRBV11-3,.,.,TRBJ2-5,CASSPGTAGGETQYF,TGTGCCAGCAGCCCAGGGACTGCCGGTGGGGAGACCCAGTACTTC
TRBV19,.,.,TRBJ2-1,CASSMGDGYNEQFF,TGTGCCAGTAGTATGGGGGACGGGTACAATGAGCAGTTCTTC
TRBV5-1,.,few,TRBJ1-4,CASSSDIGGKLFF,TGCGCCAGCAGTTCCGATATAGGTGGAAAACTGTTTTTT
TRBV18,.,.,TRBJ1-1,CASSSREGDTEAFF,TGTGCCAGCTCAAGTCGGGAGGGAGACACTGAAGCTTTCTTT
TRBV11-2,.,few,TRBJ1-1,CASSLGTPPEAFF,TGTGCCAGCAGCTTAGGGACTCCGCCTGAAGCTTTCTTT
TRBV28,.,few,TRBJ2-1,CASSLRDWRNEQFF,TGTGCCAGCAGTTTGAGGGACTGGCGCAATGAGCAGTTCTTC
TRBV5-1,.,.,TRBJ2-7,CASSSYRGGSSYEQYF,TGCGCCAGCAGCTCTTACAGGGGGGGAAGCTCCTACGAGCAGTACTTC
TRBV27,.,.,TRBJ1-4,CASSLRSWGRGEKLFF,TGTGCCAGCAGTTTAAGGAGCTGGGGGCGCGGTGAAAAACTGTTTTTT